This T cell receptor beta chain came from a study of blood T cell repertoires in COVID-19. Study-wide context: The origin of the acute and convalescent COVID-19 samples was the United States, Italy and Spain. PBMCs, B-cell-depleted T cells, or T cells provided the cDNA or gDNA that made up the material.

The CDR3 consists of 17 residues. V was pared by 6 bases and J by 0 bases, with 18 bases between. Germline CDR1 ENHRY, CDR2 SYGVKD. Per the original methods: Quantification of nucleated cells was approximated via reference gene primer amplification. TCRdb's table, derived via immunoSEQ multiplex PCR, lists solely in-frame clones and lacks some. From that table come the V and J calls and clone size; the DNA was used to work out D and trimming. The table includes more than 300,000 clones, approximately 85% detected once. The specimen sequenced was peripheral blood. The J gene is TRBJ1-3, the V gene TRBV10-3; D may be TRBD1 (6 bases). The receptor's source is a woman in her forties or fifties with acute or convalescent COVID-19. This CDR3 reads CAISQRPGHSSGNTIYF. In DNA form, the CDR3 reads TGTGCCATCAGCCAAAGACCGGGACACAGCTCTGGAAACACCATATATTTT.